The 21 T cell receptor beta chains reported below all come from one sample, sequenced in a study of human T cells and chemical hapten exposure (dated by TCRdb to about 2021). Interpreted using the paper, the time point label stands for: patch test 3, about 24 weeks after DPC sensitization. Sample treatment or condition, as interpreted from the label and publication: therapeutic diphenylcyclopropenone sensitization with weekly scalp DPC. Receptor amplification or capture employed RACE. Sequenced on a NextSeq 500. The raw public data were reprocessed by TCRdb itself: fastp quality trimming at Q25, MiXCR clonotype calling, in-frame beta chains only. Under each unique CDR3 protein, matching rows form one entry showing the most common genes and DNA. In all, the sample holds roughly 53,000 distinct CDR3 sequences, and 9.9% of those were seen once. Roughly 17% of the sample goes to the ten largest clones.

The starting material was whole blood, obtained in connection with sensitization to the hapten diphenylcyclopropenone (DPC). These receptors were obtained from a woman in her thirties or forties with alopecia areata. Some clones in this sample may be carry-over from other donors' samples.

There are a few counts of this clonotype. This CDR3 reads CASSLVPNGVNEQYF. As DNA, the CDR3 is TGTGCCAGCAGCTTAGTGCCCAACGGGGTTAACGAGCAGTACTTC. V and J are TRBV7-2 and TRBJ2-7; possible D gene TRBD2, 5 bases. The CDR3 extends over 15 amino acids. Germline V gene sequence: CDR1 SGHTA, CDR2 FQGNSA. Trimming took 1 base from V and 5 from J, leaving 15 bases between them.

This rearrangement joins TRBV6-5 to TRBJ1-2; D call uncertain. Germline CDR1 and CDR2: MNHEY and SVGAGI. Trimming pared 2 bases from V and 0 bases from J, leaving 4 bases between. The CDR3 sequence is 13 residues long. The CDR3 spells CASSYLANYGYTF. The CDR3 DNA is TGTGCCAGCAGTTACCTCGCTAACTATGGCTACACCTTC.

The gene calls are TRBV6-1 and TRBJ1-1; perhaps TRBD1 as D (5 bases). The CDR3 contains 14 residues. The V gene lost 7 bases and the J gene lost 1 base, with 13 bases spanning the gap. In germline, CDR1 is MNHNS, CDR2 SASEGT. CDR3 bases: TGTGCCAGCACCCCATGGGGGTCGAACACTGAAGCTTTCTTT. Translating gives CASTPWGSNTEAFF.

Many counts were recorded for this clonotype. The rearrangement joins TRBV29-1 to TRBJ2-1, with 9 bases lining up with TRBD1. The CDR3 has 12 residues. Looked up from germline, CDR1 is SQVTM and CDR2 is ANQGSEA. CDR3 nucleotide sequence: TGCAGTGCTGGGACAGGGATCTATGAGCAGTTCTTC. It translates to CSAGTGIYEQFF.

Judged by abundance, this clonotype is medium-sized (0.01 to 0.1%). This chain uses TRBV28 with TRBJ1-6; D possibly corresponds to TRBD1 (6 bases). There are 15 residues in the CDR3. The germline V gene encodes CDR1 MDHEN and CDR2 SYDVKM. V lost 6 bases and J 4 bases, leaving 13 bases between the germline ends. The CDR3 nucleotides are TGTGCCAGCAGCGGCTTCACAGGGTATAATTCACCCCTCCACTTT. Translation: CASSGFTGYNSPLHF.

This clonotype came up a few times. CDR3 sequence reads: CASSGTSGDQETQYF. The CDR3, as DNA: TGTGCCAGCAGCGGGACTAGCGGGGATCAAGAGACCCAGTACTTC. The genes are TRBV9 and TRBJ2-5, with TRBD2 identical over 12 bases. The CDR3 covers 15 residues. The germline gives CDR1 SGDLS, CDR2 YYNGEE. Unmatched junction bases numbered 2, after V lost 3 bases and J lost 2 bases.

The chain employs TRBV11-1 and TRBJ2-7; 9 bases align to TRBD1. V was clipped by 0 bases and J by 1 base; unmatched bases: 7. Looked up from germline, CDR1 is SGHAT and CDR2 is FQDESV (reference sequence). The CDR3 has 17 amino acids. The CDR3 DNA reads as TGTGCCAGCAGCTTAGCCTCCGGGACAGGGTTTTCCTACGAGCAGTACTTC. Protein sequence: CASSLASGTGFSYEQYF.

The V and J genes are TRBV5-4 and TRBJ2-3, with TRBD1 matching over 8 bases. This CDR3 comprises 15 residues. CDR1 is SGHNT, CDR2 YYREEE, per germline (reference sequence). The V and J ends lost 2 bases and 1 base, in that order; junction bases with no gene match: 3. CDR3 bases: TGTGCCAGCAGCTTAGCGACAGGGGGCACAGATACGCAGTATTTT. Its translation: CASSLATGGTDTQYF. The complete variable domain, with remaining parts taken from reference TRBV5-4 and TRBJ2-3, reads ETGVTQSPTHLIKTRGQQVTLRCSSQSGHNTVSWYQQALGQGPQFIFQYYREEENGRGNFPPRFSGLQFPNYSSELNVNALELDDSALYLCASSLATGGTDTQYFGPGTRLTVL.

This chain connects TRBV5-8 to TRBJ2-7; TRBD1 is a possible D gene (5 bases). Germline values: CDR1 SGHTS, CDR2 YDEGEE. This CDR3 has 14 amino acids. Trimming removed 2 bases from V and 5 bases from J, with 14 bases in between. The chain's CDR3 is CASSFSAGNHEQYF. CDR3 sequence (DNA): TGTGCCAGCAGCTTTTCGGCAGGGAACCACGAGCAGTACTTC.

This clonotype was counted a few times. V gene TRBV20-1 combines with J gene TRBJ2-1, with TRBD2 as a possible D gene (5 bases). The CDR3 runs 12 residues. Trimming left V 6 bases short and J 8 bases short, with 14 bases between. Germline lookup yields CDR1 DFQATT and CDR2 SNEGSKA (reference sequence). The CDR3 bases are TGCAGTGCGGAGGAAATTAACGATGAGCAGTTCTTC. Its translation is CSAEEINDEQFF.

This clonotype has at least ten counts. This rearrangement joins TRBV3-1 to TRBJ1-1; TRBD1 is a possible D gene (6 bases). This CDR3 is built from 12 residues. Germline CDR1 reads LGHDT; CDR2 reads YNNKEL (reference sequence). The ends were cut back, 1 base at V and 8 bases at J, with 8 bases in the middle. The CDR3 here is CASSQAGTEAFF. As DNA, the CDR3 is TGTGCCAGCAGCCAAGCAGGGACAGAAGCTTTCTTT.

The J gene is TRBJ1-3, the V gene TRBV7-9; D remains ambiguous. Germline CDR1 SEHNR, CDR2 FQNEAQ (reference sequence). The V end lost 1 base, the J end lost 0 bases, and 7 bases lay between the germline ends. The CDR3 runs to 15 residues. The CDR3 sequence is CASSLVGSSGNTIYF. As DNA, the CDR3 is TGTGCCAGCAGCTTAGTGGGCAGCTCTGGAAACACCATATATTTT.

This clonotype was counted between two and nine times. The CDR3 sequence is CASQGRLNTGELFF. As DNA, the CDR3 is TGTGCCAGCCAAGGACGGTTGAACACCGGGGAGCTGTTTTTT. The chain carries TRBV7-8 and TRBJ2-2, with D hard to call. This CDR3 region has 14 residues. Trimming cost V 8 bases and J 1 base, with 11 bases left between them. Per germline, CDR1 SGHVS and CDR2 FQNEAQ. The full variable domain, in which reference TRBV7-8 and TRBJ2-2 provide the parts outside the CDR3, is GAGVSQSPRYKVAKRGQDVALRCDPISGHVSLFWYQQALGQGPEFLTYFQNEAQLDKSGLPSDRFFAERPEGSVSTLKIQRTQQEDSAVYLCASQGRLNTGELFFGEGSRLTVL.

The chain is built from TRBV7-9 and TRBJ2-3; 10 nucleotides line up with TRBD2. V dropped 4 bases and J dropped 6; count of bases not matched to a gene: 7. In germline, CDR1 is SEHNR, CDR2 FQNEAQ (reference sequence). The CDR3 is 15 amino acids. The CDR3 DNA reads as TGTGCCAGCAGCTCCGGACTAGCGGACCCGGATACGCAGTATTTT. Protein: CASSSGLADPDTQYF. The full variable domain, rest sourced from reference TRBV7-9 and TRBJ2-3, is DTGVSQNPRHKITKRGQNVTFRCDPISEHNRLYWYRQTLGQGPEFLTYFQNEAQLEKSRLLSDRFSAERPKGSFSTLEIQRTEQGDSAMYLCASSSGLADPDTQYFGPGTRLTVL.

The rearrangement links TRBV7-9 to TRBJ1-1; D perhaps matches TRBD1 (5 bases). The V gene lost 0 bases and the J gene lost 7 bases, with 18 bases spanning the gap. CDR3 length: 16 residues. Germline values: CDR1 SEHNR, CDR2 FQNEAQ (reference sequence). CDR3 nucleotide sequence: TGTGCCAGCAGCTTAGCGCTGGTCACCGGGGCCCTTGAAGCTTTCTTT. It codes for CASSLALVTGALEAFF.

The V and J genes are TRBV9 and TRBJ2-1; 7 bases fit TRBD1. With V trimmed by 3 bases and J by 4 bases, 4 bases remained unmatched. The CDR3 loop spans 14 amino acids. CDR1 and CDR2 (germline): SGDLS, YYNGEE. The CDR3: CASSGRQGYNEQFF. In DNA, the CDR3 is TGTGCCAGCAGCGGACGACAGGGATACAATGAGCAGTTCTTC.

This chain connects TRBV19 to TRBJ2-1; 8 bases fit TRBD2. Trimming took 1 base from V and 3 from J; bases not matched to a gene: 5. Germline values: CDR1 LNHDA, CDR2 SQIVND (reference sequence). This CDR3 has 16 residues. This CDR3 is CASSIGGSGIYNEQFF. The CDR3 nucleotides are TGTGCCAGTAGTATAGGAGGTAGCGGGATCTACAATGAGCAGTTCTTC.

This clonotype was recorded a few times. The chain employs TRBV5-8 and TRBJ2-1, with TRBD2 matching 9 bases. The CDR3 loop spans 15 amino acids. Trimming removed 0 bases from V and 10 bases from J; junction bases left unmatched: 8. In germline, CDR1 is SGHTS, CDR2 YDEGEE. CDR3 region: CASSLGLAGRGEQFF. Written as DNA, the CDR3 is TGTGCCAGCAGCTTGGGGCTAGCGGGGAGAGGGGAGCAGTTCTTC.

This clonotype was seen many times. V usage is TRBV14 and J usage is TRBJ2-3; possibly TRBD2 for D (6 bases). Trimming cost V 5 bases and J 4 bases, with 19 bases left between them. The germline gives CDR1 SGHDN, CDR2 FVKESK. The CDR3 covers 16 residues. In DNA, the CDR3 is TGTGCCAGCAGCGGTCTGCCCGGGCCGGGGGCAGATACGCAGTATTTT. Translating it yields CASSGLPGPGADTQYF.

This clonotype showed up just a few times. The chain joins TRBV5-1 to TRBJ2-1; D is possibly TRBD1 or TRBD2 (5 bases each). The CDR3 is 8 amino acids. From germline, CDR1 is SGHRS and CDR2 YFSETQ. Trimming pared 7 bases from V and 12 bases from J, leaving 5 bases between. The CDR3 DNA reads as TGCGCCAGCGGGGGGCAGTTCTTC. This encodes CASGGQFF. The full variable domain, its missing parts supplied by reference TRBV5-1 and TRBJ2-1, is KAGVTQTPRYLIKTRGQQVTLSCSPISGHRSVSWYQQTPGQGLQFLFEYFSETQRNKGNFPGRFSGRQFSNSRSEMNVSTLELGDSALYLCASGGQFFGPGTRLTVL.

The chain is built from TRBV2 and TRBJ2-3; the D gene is possibly TRBD1 (6 bases). The germline V gene has CDR1 SNHLY and CDR2 FYNNEI. The CDR3 is 15 residues long. Trimming pared 4 bases from V and 2 bases from J, leaving 13 bases between. In nucleotides, the CDR3 is TGTGCCAGCAGTGTCGAGGACAGACACACAGATACGCAGTATTTT. It encodes CASSVEDRHTDTQYF.